In this sample, the clone carrying this T cell receptor beta chain turned up a few times. The antigen is undetermined. The primer mix had 60 Vbeta and 13 Jbeta primers. Assay used: immunoSEQ multiplex PCR; TCRdb lists only in-frame clones, some missing. The sample carries about 130,000 clones, roughly 84% recorded once. The data are from a study of cytomegalovirus exposure and HLA in healthy donors. Whole-study findings and limits: Later analysis associated a missense DCLRE1C variant with TCR beta V- and J-gene trimming.

The sample consisted of PBMCs. This receptor was identified in a girl aged 2 to 9 in good health and CMV-seronegative.

CDR3 region: CASSLRTGTIYF. In nucleotides, the CDR3 is TGTGCCAGCAGCTTGAGAACGGGCACCATATATTTT. The V and J genes are TRBV13 and TRBJ1-3; D call uncertain. Germline CDR1 and CDR2: PRHDT and FYEKMQ (reference sequence). Trimming removed 3 bases at V and 9 bases at J, with 9 bases between. This CDR3 comprises 12 residues.